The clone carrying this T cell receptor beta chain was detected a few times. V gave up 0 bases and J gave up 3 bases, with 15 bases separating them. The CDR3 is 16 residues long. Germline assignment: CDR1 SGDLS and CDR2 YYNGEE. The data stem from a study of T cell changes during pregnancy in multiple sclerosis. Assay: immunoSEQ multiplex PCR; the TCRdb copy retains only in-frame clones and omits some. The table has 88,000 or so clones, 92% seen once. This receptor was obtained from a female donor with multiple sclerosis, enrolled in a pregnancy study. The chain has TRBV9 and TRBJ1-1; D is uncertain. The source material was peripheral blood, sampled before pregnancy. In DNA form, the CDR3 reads TGTGCCAGCAGCGTAGCCACCCTGATGAGGGACACTGAAGCTTTCTTT. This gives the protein CASSVATLMRDTEAFF.